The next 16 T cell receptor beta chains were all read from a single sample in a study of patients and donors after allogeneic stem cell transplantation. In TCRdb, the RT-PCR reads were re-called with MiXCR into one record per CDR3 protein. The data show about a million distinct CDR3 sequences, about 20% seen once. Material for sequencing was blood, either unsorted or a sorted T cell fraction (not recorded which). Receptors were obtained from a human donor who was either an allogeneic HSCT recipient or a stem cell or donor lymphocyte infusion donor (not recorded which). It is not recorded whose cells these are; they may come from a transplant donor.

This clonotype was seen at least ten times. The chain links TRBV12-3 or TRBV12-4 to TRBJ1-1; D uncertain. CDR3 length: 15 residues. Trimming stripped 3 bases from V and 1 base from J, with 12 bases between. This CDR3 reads CASSFSPGRNTEAFF. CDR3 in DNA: TGTGCCAGCAGTTTCAGCCCCGGGAGGAACACTGAAGCTTTCTTT.

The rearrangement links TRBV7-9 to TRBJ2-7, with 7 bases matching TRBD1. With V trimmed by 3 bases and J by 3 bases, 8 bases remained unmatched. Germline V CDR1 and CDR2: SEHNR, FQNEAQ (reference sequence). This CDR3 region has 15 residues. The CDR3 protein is CASSLFLQGFYEQYF. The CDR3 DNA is TGTGCCAGCAGCTTGTTTTTACAGGGGTTCTACGAGCAGTACTTC.

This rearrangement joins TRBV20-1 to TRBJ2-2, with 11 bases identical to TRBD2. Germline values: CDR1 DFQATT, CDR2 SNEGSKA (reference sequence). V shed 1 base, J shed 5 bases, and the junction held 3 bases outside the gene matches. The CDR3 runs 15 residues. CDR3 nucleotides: TGCAGTGCTAGAGCTAGCGGGAGGTTGACCGGGGAGCTGTTTTTT. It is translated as CSARASGRLTGELFF.

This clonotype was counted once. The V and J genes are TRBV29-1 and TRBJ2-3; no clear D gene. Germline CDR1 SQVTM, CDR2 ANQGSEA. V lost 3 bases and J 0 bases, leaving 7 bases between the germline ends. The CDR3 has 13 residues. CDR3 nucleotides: TGCAGCGTTGAGGGAATTAGCACAGATACGCAGTATTTT. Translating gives CSVEGISTDTQYF.

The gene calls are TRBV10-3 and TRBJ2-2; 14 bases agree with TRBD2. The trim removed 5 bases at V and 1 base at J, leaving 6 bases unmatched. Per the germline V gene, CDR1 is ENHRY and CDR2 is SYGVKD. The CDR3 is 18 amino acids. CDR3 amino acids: CAISTGTSGGWNTGELFF. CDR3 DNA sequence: TGTGCCATCAGTACGGGGACTAGCGGGGGTTGGAACACCGGGGAGCTGTTTTTT.

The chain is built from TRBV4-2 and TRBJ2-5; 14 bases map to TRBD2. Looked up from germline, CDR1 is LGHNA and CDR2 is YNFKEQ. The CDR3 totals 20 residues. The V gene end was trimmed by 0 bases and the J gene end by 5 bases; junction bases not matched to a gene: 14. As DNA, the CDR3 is TGTGCCAGCAGCCAAGACCGACTAGCGGGAGGGCGGTCGGTCCGGGAGACCCAGTACTTC. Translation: CASSQDRLAGGRSVRETQYF.

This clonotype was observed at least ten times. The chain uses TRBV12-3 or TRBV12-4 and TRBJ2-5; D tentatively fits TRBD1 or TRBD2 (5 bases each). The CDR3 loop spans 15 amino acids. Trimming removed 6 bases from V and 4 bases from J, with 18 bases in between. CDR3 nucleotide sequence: TGTGCCAGCAGGATGTGGGACGGAGAGAGAGAGACCCAGTACTTC. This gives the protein CASRMWDGERETQYF.

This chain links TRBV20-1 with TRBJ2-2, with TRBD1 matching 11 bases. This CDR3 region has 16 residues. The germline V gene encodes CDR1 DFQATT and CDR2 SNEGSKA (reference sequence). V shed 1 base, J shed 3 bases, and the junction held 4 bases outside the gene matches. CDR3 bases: TGCAGTGCTAGAGTCCCGGGACAGGGGGACACCGGGGAGCTGTTTTTT. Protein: CSARVPGQGDTGELFF.

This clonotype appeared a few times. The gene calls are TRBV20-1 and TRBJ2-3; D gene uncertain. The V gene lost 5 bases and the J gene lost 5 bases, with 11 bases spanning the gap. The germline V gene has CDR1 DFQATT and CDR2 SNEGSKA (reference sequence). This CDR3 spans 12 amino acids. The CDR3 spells CSAPRSQDTQYF. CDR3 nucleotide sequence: TGCAGTGCTCCGCGGTCGCAAGATACGCAGTATTTT.

In DNA, the CDR3 is TGTGCCAGCAGCCTACGACCGGGACAGGGTATCGATGGCTACACCTTC. This gives the protein CASSLRPGQGIDGYTF. V and J are TRBV5-6 and TRBJ1-2; 9 bases are shared with TRBD1. This CDR3 spans 16 amino acids. Germline V lookup: CDR1 SGHDT, CDR2 YYEEEE. With 4 bases clipped from V and 6 bases from J, the junction kept 13 bases outside the gene matches.

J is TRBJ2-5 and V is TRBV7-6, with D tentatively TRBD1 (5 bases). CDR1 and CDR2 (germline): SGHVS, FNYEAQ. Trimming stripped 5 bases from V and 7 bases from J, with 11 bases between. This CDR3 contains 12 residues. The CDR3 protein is CASSGPQGTQYF. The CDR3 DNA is TGTGCCAGCAGCGGCCCTCAGGGGACCCAGTACTTC.

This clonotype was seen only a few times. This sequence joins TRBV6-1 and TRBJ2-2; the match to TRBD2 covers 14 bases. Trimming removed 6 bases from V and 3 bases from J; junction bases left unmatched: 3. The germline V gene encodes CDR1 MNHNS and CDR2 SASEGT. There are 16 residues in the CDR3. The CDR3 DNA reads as TGTGCCAGCAGGGGACTAGCGGGGGATTACACCGGGGAGCTGTTTTTT. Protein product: CASRGLAGDYTGELFF.

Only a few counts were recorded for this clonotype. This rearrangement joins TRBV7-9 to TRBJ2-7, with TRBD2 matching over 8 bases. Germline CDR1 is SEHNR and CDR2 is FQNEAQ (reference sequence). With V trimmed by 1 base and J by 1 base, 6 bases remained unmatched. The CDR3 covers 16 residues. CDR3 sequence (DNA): TGTGCCAGCAGCTTAGACGCGAGCGGGAGTTCCTACGAGCAGTACTTC. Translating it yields CASSLDASGSSYEQYF.

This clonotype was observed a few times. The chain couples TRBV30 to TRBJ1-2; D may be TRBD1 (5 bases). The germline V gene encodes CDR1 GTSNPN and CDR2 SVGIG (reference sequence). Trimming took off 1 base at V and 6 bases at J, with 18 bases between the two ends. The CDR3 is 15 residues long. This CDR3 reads CAWSAAPDTRDGYTF. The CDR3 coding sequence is TGTGCCTGGAGTGCCGCCCCGGACACCCGGGATGGCTACACCTTC.

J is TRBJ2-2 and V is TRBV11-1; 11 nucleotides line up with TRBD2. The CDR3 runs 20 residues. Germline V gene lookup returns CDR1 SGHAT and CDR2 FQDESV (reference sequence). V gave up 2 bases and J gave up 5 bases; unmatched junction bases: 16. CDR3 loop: CASSLPPGHLAGGRTGELFF. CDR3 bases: TGTGCCAGCAGCTTACCTCCAGGGCACCTAGCGGGGGGTCGTACCGGGGAGCTGTTTTTT.

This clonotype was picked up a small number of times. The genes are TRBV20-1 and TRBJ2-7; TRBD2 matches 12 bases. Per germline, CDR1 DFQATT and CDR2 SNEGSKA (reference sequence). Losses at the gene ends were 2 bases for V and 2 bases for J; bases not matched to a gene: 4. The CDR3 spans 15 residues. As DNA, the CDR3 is TGCAGTGCTAGAAGGACTAGCGGGATCCCCTACGAGCAGTACTTC. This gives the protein CSARRTSGIPYEQYF.